These 21 T cell receptor beta chains were all obtained from the same sample, sequenced in a study of T cell changes during pregnancy in multiple sclerosis. Data came from immunoSEQ multiplex PCR; TCRdb stores just in-frame clones and leaves some out. The sample includes about 59,000 clones, 80% to 95% of them seen just once. The specimen was CD4+ T cells from peripheral blood mononuclear cells, collected before pregnancy. The receptor source for this set is a female donor with multiple sclerosis, enrolled in a pregnancy study.

This chain joins TRBV7-2 and TRBJ1-4; D perhaps matches TRBD1 (6 bases). Germline V lookup: CDR1 SGHTA, CDR2 FQGNSA. Between the trimmed V and J ends, which lost 4 bases and 8 bases, there was a span of 11 bases. The CDR3 loop spans 13 amino acids. CDR3 nucleotide sequence: TGTGCCAGCAGCTCGCGGGGGCTAGAAAAACTGTTTTTT. Protein: CASSSRGLEKLFF. The whole variable domain, filled in from reference TRBV7-2 and TRBJ1-4, reads GAGVSQSPSNKVTEKGKDVELRCDPISGHTALYWYRQSLGQGLEFLIYFQGNSAPDKSGLPSDRFSAERTGGSVSTLTIQRTQQEDSAVYLCASSSRGLEKLFFGSGTQLSVL.

V usage is TRBV6-5 and J usage is TRBJ1-1, with D unclear. The germline V and J ends were trimmed by 6 bases and 0 bases, with 8 bases remaining between them. The germline CDR1 and CDR2 sequences are MNHEY and SVGAGI. The CDR3 has 13 amino acids. The CDR3 sequence is CASRRLLNTEAFF. CDR3 in DNA: TGTGCCAGCAGAAGACTGCTGAACACTGAAGCTTTCTTT.

This chain links TRBV5-1 with TRBJ1-2; 8 positions agree with TRBD1. The ends lost 1 base at V and 4 bases at J; junction bases unmatched: 9. Per germline, CDR1 SGHRS and CDR2 YFSETQ. The CDR3 has 16 amino acids. The CDR3 DNA sequence: TGCGCCAGCAGCTTGCGTCGTGCAGGGGGCGTCTATGGCTACACCTTC. Translated, it gives CASSLRRAGGVYGYTF.

This clone was seen a single time. The J gene is TRBJ1-2, the V gene TRBV6-1, with 7 bases aligning to TRBD1. The CDR3 contains 15 residues. From germline, CDR1 is MNHNS and CDR2 SASEGT. V was pared by 6 bases and J by 5 bases, with 12 bases of the junction left unmatched. Written as DNA, the CDR3 is TGTGCCAGCAGAGCAGCGAACGACAGGGTATATGGCTACACCTTC. This codes for CASRAANDRVYGYTF.

The genes are TRBV6-5 and TRBJ1-2; TRBD1 aligns across 8 bases. The V segment lost 0 bases and the J segment 7 bases; nucleotides outside the gene matches: 10. The CDR3 is 16 residues long. Germline values: CDR1 MNHEY, CDR2 SVGAGI. CDR3 region: CASSYSRERTGSGYTF. In DNA, the CDR3 is TGTGCCAGCAGTTACTCACGGGAAAGGACAGGGTCTGGCTACACCTTC.

V usage is TRBV27 and J usage is TRBJ2-7; 11 nucleotides match TRBD2. Per the germline V gene, CDR1 is MNHEY and CDR2 is SMNVEV (reference sequence). J gave up 5 bases and V 5 bases, and 14 bases lay outside the gene matches. The CDR3 contains 17 residues. The CDR3 is CASSPEGASGRTHEQYF. In DNA form, the CDR3 reads TGTGCCAGCAGTCCCGAGGGGGCTAGCGGGAGGACCCACGAGCAGTACTTC.

A single count supports this clone. The sample contains more than one DNA sequence encoding this CDR3. The V and J genes are TRBV6-6 and TRBJ2-2; D possibly corresponds to TRBD1 (7 bases). CDR3 length: 12 residues. Looked up from germline, CDR1 is MNHNY and CDR2 is SVGAGI (reference sequence). V was pared by 7 bases and J by 8 bases, with 11 bases between. In nucleotides, the CDR3 is TGTGCCAGCACCAGGGGGACTGGGGAGCTGTTTTTT. Its translation is CASTRGTGELFF.

The chain carries TRBV4-2 and TRBJ2-1, with D possibly being TRBD2 (6 bases). With 0 bases removed from V and 4 bases from J, the gap between germline ends came to 10 bases. The V gene's germline CDR1 is LGHNA and CDR2 YNFKEQ. The CDR3 contains 15 residues. CDR3 region: CASSQDRGGYNEQFF. As DNA, the CDR3 is TGTGCCAGCAGCCAAGATAGAGGAGGGTACAATGAGCAGTTCTTC.

The chain couples TRBV9 to TRBJ1-3, with TRBD1 matching 8 bases. Germline V gene sequence: CDR1 SGDLS, CDR2 YYNGEE. The CDR3 extends over 18 amino acids. J was trimmed by 3 bases and V by 0 bases; bases with no gene match: 11. The CDR3 here is CASSVEGGQGARGNTIYF. The DNA of the CDR3 is TGTGCCAGCAGCGTAGAAGGGGGGCAGGGGGCGCGTGGAAACACCATATATTTT.

V gene TRBV12-5 combines with J gene TRBJ2-2, with D perhaps TRBD1 (5 bases). CDR3 length: 15 amino acids. Trimming removed 3 bases at V and 0 bases at J, with 8 bases between. Germline V lookup: CDR1 LGHNT, CDR2 FRNRAP. The CDR3 DNA is TGTGCTAGTGGTTTTGGGGCCGCGAACACCGGGGAGCTGTTTTTT. Residues: CASGFGAANTGELFF.

This chain links TRBV28 with TRBJ2-7, with 7 bases fitting TRBD2. CDR1 MDHEN and CDR2 SYDVKM come from the germline V gene. Unmatched junction bases numbered 7, after V lost 0 bases and J lost 5 bases. CDR3 length equals 15 residues. The CDR3 nucleotides are TGTGCCAGCAGTTTATGGAAAATGGGAGGGAACGAGCAGTACTTC. Translating it yields CASSLWKMGGNEQYF.

The V call is TRBV25-1, the J call TRBJ2-2, with 10 bases that match TRBD1. Germline assignment: CDR1 MGHDK and CDR2 SYGVNS. V trimming: 6 bases; J trimming: 3 bases; junction bases outside the gene matches: 4. There are 15 residues in the CDR3. As DNA, the CDR3 is TGTGCCAGCAGGCGGACAGGGGGGGACACCGGGGAGCTGTTTTTT. Encoded protein: CASRRTGGDTGELFF.

The chain joins TRBV7-3 to TRBJ2-7, with D maybe TRBD2 (7 bases). Germline loops: CDR1 SGHTA, CDR2 FQGTGA. The CDR3 is 15 residues long. V was clipped by 5 bases and J by 1 base, with 15 bases between them. CDR3: CASSRERGASYEQYF. The CDR3 DNA reads TGTGCCAGCAGCCGCGAACGGGGGGCATCCTACGAGCAGTACTTC.

The chain recombines TRBV5-1 with TRBJ2-5; D not resolved. The germline V and J ends were trimmed by 0 bases and 5 bases, with 5 bases remaining between them. The CDR3 contains 12 residues. Germline V gene sequence: CDR1 SGHRS, CDR2 YFSETQ. DNA of the CDR3: TGCGCCAGCAGCTTGGCCGGTGAGACCCAGTACTTC. Its translation: CASSLAGETQYF.

The V gene is TRBV28, the J gene TRBJ2-3; 7 nucleotides align to TRBD1. CDR1 and CDR2 from the germline V gene are MDHEN and SYDVKM. This CDR3 has 16 residues. The trim removed 6 bases at V and 1 base at J, leaving 10 bases unmatched. The DNA for the CDR3 is TGTGCCAGCAGCACACCAGACAGGGTGGGCACAGATACGCAGTATTTT. Translated: CASSTPDRVGTDTQYF.

V is TRBV7-2 and J is TRBJ1-2; 8 positions agree with TRBD1. The J segment lost 7 bases and the V segment lost 1 base, leaving 14 bases of the junction unmatched. The V gene's germline CDR1 is SGHTA and CDR2 FQGNSA. CDR3 length: 17 amino acids. CDR3 in amino acids: CASSLEARGRGIGGYTF. CDR3 bases: TGTGCCAGCAGCTTAGAGGCCAGGGGGCGCGGGATTGGTGGCTACACCTTC.

This clone was seen a few times. The gene calls are TRBV18 and TRBJ1-1; tentatively, D is TRBD1 (6 bases). The CDR3 contains 13 residues. V gave up 3 bases and J gave up 8 bases, with 13 bases separating them. Per the germline V gene, CDR1 is KGHSH and CDR2 is LQKENI. The CDR3 nucleotides are TGTGCCAGCTCACCTTCACAGGGATCCGAAGCTTTCTTT. This translates into CASSPSQGSEAFF.

V usage is TRBV9 and J usage is TRBJ2-7, with D possibly being TRBD2 (5 bases). This CDR3 comprises 13 residues. V was clipped by 0 bases and J by 6 bases, with 10 bases between them. Looked up from germline, CDR1 is SGDLS and CDR2 is YYNGEE. For the CDR3, the DNA is TGTGCCAGCAGCGTAGCGCTAGCTACCGAGCAGTACTTC. This translates into CASSVALATEQYF. The variable domain in full, completed from reference TRBV9 and TRBJ2-7, reads DSGVTQTPKHLITATGQRVTLRCSPRSGDLSVYWYQQSLDQGLQFLIQYYNGEERAKGNILERFSAQQFPDLHSELNLSSLELGDSALYFCASSVALATEQYFGPGTRLTVT.

The J gene is TRBJ2-7, the V gene TRBV9, with D perhaps matching TRBD2 (5 bases). The CDR3 extends over 16 amino acids. Trimming took off 0 bases at V and 6 bases at J, with 19 bases between the two ends. CDR1 SGDLS and CDR2 YYNGEE come from the germline V gene. The CDR3 DNA reads as TGTGCCAGCAGCGTAGAGGTAGGTGGGAGCTCCGGCGAGCAGTACTTC. Translated, it gives CASSVEVGGSSGEQYF. The full variable domain, its missing parts supplied by reference TRBV9 and TRBJ2-7, is DSGVTQTPKHLITATGQRVTLRCSPRSGDLSVYWYQQSLDQGLQFLIQYYNGEERAKGNILERFSAQQFPDLHSELNLSSLELGDSALYFCASSVEVGGSSGEQYFGPGTRLTVT.

J is TRBJ2-7 and V is TRBV28; 7 bases match TRBD1. This CDR3 spans 15 amino acids. V lost 2 bases, J lost 3 bases, and 7 bases stayed unmatched. Germline lookup yields CDR1 MDHEN and CDR2 SYDVKM. The CDR3 here is CASSLRDRVRYEQYF. As DNA, the CDR3 is TGTGCCAGCAGTTTAAGGGACAGAGTTCGCTACGAGCAGTACTTC.

V and J are TRBV11-2 and TRBJ2-1, with 13 positions matching TRBD2. V shed 4 bases, J shed 0 bases, and the junction held 6 bases outside the gene matches. The CDR3 is made up of 18 amino acids. The germline V gene has CDR1 SGHAT and CDR2 FQNNGV. DNA of the CDR3: TGTGCCAGCAGCTCGGGACTAGCGGGATTGAGCTCCTACAATGAGCAGTTCTTC. This codes for CASSSGLAGLSSYNEQFF. Filled out from reference TRBV11-2 and TRBJ2-1, the complete variable domain reads EAGVAQSPRYKIIEKRQSVAFWCNPISGHATLYWYQQILGQGPKLLIQFQNNGVVDDSQLPKDRFSAERLKGVDSTLKIQPAKLEDSAVYLCASSSGLAGLSSYNEQFFGPGTRLTVL.